What follows are 30 T cell receptor beta chains derived from one specimen sequenced in a study of blood T cell repertoires in COVID-19. TCRdb's copy holds only in-frame clones and misses some; the assay was immunoSEQ multiplex PCR. This sample has 310,000 or so clones, with approximately 90% found just once. Sample: PBMCs or T cells enriched from blood (not recorded which). Receptors originate from a woman aged 18-29 years who had recovered from COVID-19.

This rearrangement joins TRBV28 to TRBJ1-4, with 8 bases lining up with TRBD1. The CDR3 runs 15 residues. Germline V CDR1 and CDR2: MDHEN, SYDVKM. After removal of 6 bases from V and 5 bases from J, the junction contained 8 bases not matched to a gene. DNA for the CDR3: TGTGCCAGCAGGTGGCCGGGACAGGCCAATGAAAAACTGTTTTTT. Its protein is CASRWPGQANEKLFF.

This clone was counted a single time. The J gene is TRBJ1-2, the V gene TRBV5-1; weak D call: TRBD1 (5 bases). In germline, CDR1 is SGHRS, CDR2 YFSETQ. This CDR3 has 17 residues. The V end lost 4 bases, the J end lost 0 bases, and 19 bases lay between the germline ends. CDR3 bases: TGCGCCAGCAGCACTGGAAGTTTAGGGGCTGCTAACTATGGCTACACCTTC. It yields the protein CASSTGSLGAANYGYTF.

V usage is TRBV3-1 (or the pseudogene TRBV3-2) and J usage is TRBJ2-5; the D is unclear. Trimming took 0 bases from V and 4 from J, leaving 9 bases between them. This CDR3 is built from 14 residues. Germline CDR1 is LGHDT and CDR2 is YNNKEL (reference sequence). CDR3 region: CASSQDYYPETQYF. The CDR3 DNA reads as TGTGCCAGCAGCCAAGACTATTACCCAGAGACCCAGTACTTC.

The chain carries TRBV7-3 and TRBJ1-5; 9 nucleotides line up with TRBD1. Germline CDR1 reads SGHTA; CDR2 reads FQGTGA. J lost 5 bases, V lost 6 bases, and 5 bases had no gene match. The CDR3 is made up of 14 amino acids. The CDR3 region has the DNA TGTGCCAGCAGTTCGACAGGGGGGGATCAGCCCCAGCATTTT. This codes for CASSSTGGDQPQHF.

The sample holds a few counts of this clone. This chain uses TRBV4-3 with TRBJ1-1; 8 nucleotides agree with TRBD1. The CDR3 is 14 residues long. Germline V gene sequence: CDR1 LGHNA, CDR2 YSLEER. V was clipped by 4 bases and J by 1 base; unmatched bases: 2. The CDR3 loop reads CASSLTGGNTEAFF. CDR3 sequence (DNA): TGCGCCAGCAGCCTTACAGGGGGGAACACTGAAGCTTTCTTT.

The chain recombines TRBV6-5 with TRBJ2-7; 7 bases align to TRBD1. Trimming removed 6 bases from V and 5 bases from J; junction bases left unmatched: 13. This CDR3 is built from 15 residues. Germline assignment: CDR1 MNHEY and CDR2 SVGAGI. The CDR3 DNA follows: TGTGCCAGCAGCATTGGAATCGGGACAGTCAACGAGCAGTACTTC. It encodes CASSIGIGTVNEQYF.

This clone was seen just once. The chain uses TRBV5-1 and TRBJ1-1, with TRBD1 matching 8 bases. Germline trimming cut 4 bases from V and 5 bases from J; bases unmatched to any gene: 7. This CDR3 region has 14 residues. The germline V gene has CDR1 SGHRS and CDR2 YFSETQ. CDR3 protein: CASSPRTGQTEAFF. The CDR3 DNA sequence: TGCGCCAGCAGCCCCAGGACAGGGCAGACTGAAGCTTTCTTT.

This clone is a singleton in its sample. The V and J genes are TRBV9 and TRBJ2-1; no clear D. Germline CDR1 SGDLS, CDR2 YYNGEE. The V and J ends lost 0 bases and 5 bases respectively, with 12 bases between them. This CDR3 is 15 amino acids long. The CDR3 nucleotides read TGTGCCAGCAGCGTAGTGCTTGGCCCAAACAATGAGCAGTTCTTC. This gives the protein CASSVVLGPNNEQFF.

The rearrangement joins TRBV6-5 to TRBJ1-2; TRBD1 is a possible D gene (5 bases). V was clipped by 4 bases and J by 1 base, with 13 bases between them. Germline CDR1 MNHEY, CDR2 SVGAGI. The CDR3 runs 15 residues. This CDR3 is CASSSQPGGNYGYTF. CDR3 coding DNA: TGTGCCAGCAGTTCGCAGCCCGGGGGTAACTATGGCTACACCTTC.

This clone was counted once. In nucleotides, the CDR3 is TGTGCCAGCACCCCCAGGGTCGCAACCTACGAGCAGTACTTC. Protein: CASTPRVATYEQYF. The chain uses TRBV28 and TRBJ2-7, with D perhaps matching TRBD1 (5 bases). CDR3 length: 14 residues. V lost 7 bases, J lost 2 bases, and 15 bases lay in between. Germline CDR1 MDHEN, CDR2 SYDVKM. Supplemented by reference TRBV28 and TRBJ2-7, the full variable domain reads DVKVTQSSRYLVKRTGEKVFLECVQDMDHENMFWYRQDPGLGLRLIYFSYDVKMKEKGDIPEGYSVSREKKERFSLILESASTNQTSMYLCASTPRVATYEQYFGPGTRLTVT.

In its sample, this clone was seen once. Additional DNA sequences in this sample encode the identical CDR3. The V gene is TRBV19, the J gene TRBJ2-1; TRBD2 agrees at 14 bases. With 6 bases clipped from V and 7 bases from J, the junction kept 5 bases outside the gene matches. The CDR3 extends over 15 amino acids. The V gene's germline CDR1 is LNHDA and CDR2 SQIVND (reference sequence). The CDR3 DNA reads as TGTGCCAGTAGCCTGACTAGCGGGAGGGGGAATGAGCAGTTCTTC. Protein sequence: CASSLTSGRGNEQFF.

The genes are TRBV2 and TRBJ1-6, with D tentatively TRBD1 (5 bases). The CDR3 sequence is 13 residues long. V lost 4 bases and J 5 bases, leaving 6 bases between the germline ends. CDR1 and CDR2 (germline): SNHLY, FYNNEI. In DNA form, the CDR3 reads TGTGCCAGCAGTGCACAGGATAATTCACCCCTCCACTTT. Translated, it gives CASSAQDNSPLHF. Looking up the rest from reference TRBV2 and TRBJ1-6 gives the full variable domain: EPEVTQTPSHQVTQMGQEVILRCVPISNHLYFYWYRQILGQKVEFLVSFYNNEISEKSEIFDDQFSVERPDGSNFTLKIRSTKLEDSAMYFCASSAQDNSPLHFGNGTRLTVT.

This chain uses TRBV18 with TRBJ2-1; TRBD2 matches at 12 bases. The germline CDR1 and CDR2 sequences are KGHSH and LQKENI. V trimming: 0 bases; J trimming: 7 bases; junction bases outside the gene matches: 4. The CDR3 runs 16 residues. In DNA form, the CDR3 reads TGTGCCAGCTCACCACCCGGGACTAGCGGGTATAATGAGCAGTTCTTC. Protein sequence: CASSPPGTSGYNEQFF.

This chain joins TRBV19 and TRBJ2-7; D remains unclear. The CDR3 covers 14 residues. Germline V gene lookup returns CDR1 LNHDA and CDR2 SQIVND (reference sequence). Trimming took 3 bases from V and 0 from J, leaving 9 bases between them. The CDR3 DNA follows: TGTGCCAGTAGTATCATTCACAGCTCCTACGAGCAGTACTTC. Amino acids: CASSIIHSSYEQYF.

The chain recombines TRBV6-5 with TRBJ2-2; TRBD2 matches at 13 bases. This CDR3 comprises 15 residues. J gave up 4 bases and V 9 bases, and 5 bases lay outside the gene matches. Germline CDR1 reads MNHEY; CDR2 reads SVGAGI. The DNA for the CDR3 is TGTGCCAGTATCTGGACTAGCGGGGGCACCGGGGAGCTGTTTTTT. This encodes CASIWTSGGTGELFF.

V usage is TRBV3-1 (or the pseudogene TRBV3-2) and J usage is TRBJ1-5, with D possibly TRBD1 on 6 matching bases. V lost 5 bases and J lost 3, with 8 bases in between. The CDR3 consists of 13 residues. Germline CDR1 LGHDT, CDR2 YNNKEL (reference sequence). In DNA, the CDR3 is TGTGCCAGCAGCAGGGACATCAATCAGCCCCAGCATTTT. Translation gives CASSRDINQPQHF.

The rearrangement uses TRBV28 and TRBJ2-3; tentatively, D is TRBD1 (6 bases). Trimming took off 10 bases at V and 0 bases at J, with 14 bases between the two ends. The CDR3 is 14 residues long. Germline CDR1 reads MDHEN; CDR2 reads SYDVKM. As DNA, the CDR3 is TGTGCCATTGCGGACAGATCTAGCACAGATACGCAGTATTTT. Translation: CAIADRSSTDTQYF. Full variable domain (rest looked up from reference TRBV28 and TRBJ2-3): DVKVTQSSRYLVKRTGEKVFLECVQDMDHENMFWYRQDPGLGLRLIYFSYDVKMKEKGDIPEGYSVSREKKERFSLILESASTNQTSMYLCAIADRSSTDTQYFGPGTRLTVL.

The genes are TRBV7-9 and TRBJ1-2, with 9 bases that match TRBD1. The V and J ends lost 1 base and 7 bases, in that order; junction bases with no gene match: 4. This CDR3 spans 14 amino acids. CDR1 SEHNR and CDR2 FQNEAQ come from the germline V gene (reference sequence). CDR3 amino acids: CASSLVGTGSGYTF. The CDR3 DNA is TGTGCCAGCAGCTTAGTTGGGACAGGGAGTGGCTACACCTTC.

This chain connects TRBV7-9 to TRBJ1-2; D not certain. This CDR3 region has 10 residues. Germline V lookup: CDR1 SEHNR, CDR2 FQNEAQ (reference sequence). Trimming removed 3 bases at V and 8 bases at J, with 4 bases between. The CDR3 DNA sequence: TGTGCCAGCAGCTTCGAGGGCTACACCTTC. It encodes CASSFEGYTF. The full variable domain, in which reference TRBV7-9 and TRBJ1-2 provide the parts outside the CDR3, is DTGVSQNPRHKITKRGQNVTFRCDPISEHNRLYWYRQTLGQGPEFLTYFQNEAQLEKSRLLSDRFSAERPKGSFSTLEIQRTEQGDSAMYLCASSFEGYTFGSGTRLTVV.

The chain has TRBV7-9 and TRBJ2-4; maybe TRBD2 (7 bases). CDR3 length: 16 amino acids. The germline V gene encodes CDR1 SEHNR and CDR2 FQNEAQ (reference sequence). With 5 bases removed from V and 8 bases from J, the gap between germline ends came to 22 bases. CDR3 sequence (DNA): TGTGCCAGCAGCCCCAGGTGGGGGGAGGGGGAGGACATTCAGTACTTC. Translation: CASSPRWGEGEDIQYF.

In its sample, this clone was seen once. CDR3 sequence (DNA): TGTGCCAGCAGCTTAGATCAGGGCCCCTCCTATGGCTACACCTTC. Translated, it gives CASSLDQGPSYGYTF. The chain joins TRBV7-2 to TRBJ1-2, with D possibly being TRBD1 (5 bases). The CDR3 covers 15 residues. Germline values: CDR1 SGHTA, CDR2 FQGNSA. V dropped 1 base and J dropped 4 bases, with 13 bases sitting between them.

This clone has a single count. Here the CDR3 DNA reads TGTGCCAGCAGTTCCCCGGGACAGGGGGCGCGAGAGCAGTACTTC. It specifies CASSSPGQGAREQYF. V usage is TRBV28 and J usage is TRBJ2-7, with TRBD1 matching over 12 bases. The germline V gene has CDR1 MDHEN and CDR2 SYDVKM. V trimming: 4 bases; J trimming: 7 bases; junction bases outside the gene matches: 8. This CDR3 region has 15 residues. The full variable domain, with the rest looked up from reference TRBV28 and TRBJ2-7, is DVKVTQSSRYLVKRTGEKVFLECVQDMDHENMFWYRQDPGLGLRLIYFSYDVKMKEKGDIPEGYSVSREKKERFSLILESASTNQTSMYLCASSSPGQGAREQYFGPGTRLTVT.

The chain carries TRBV25-1 and TRBJ2-6, with 8 bases identical to TRBD1. Trimming at V came to 2 bases and at J to 0 bases, leaving 3 bases not matched to a gene. Per germline, CDR1 MGHDK and CDR2 SYGVNS. CDR3 length: 17 residues. CDR3 in amino acids: CASSEHTGGSGANVLTF. CDR3 coding DNA: TGTGCCAGCAGTGAACACACAGGGGGCTCTGGGGCCAACGTCCTGACTTTC.

V gene TRBV11-3 combines with J gene TRBJ2-2; 7 nucleotides match TRBD2. The CDR3 runs 14 residues. J lost 6 bases, V lost 3 bases, and 4 bases had no gene match. Germline loops: CDR1 SGHNT, CDR2 YENEEA. The CDR3 reads CASSLAREAGELFF. The CDR3 DNA reads TGTGCCAGCAGCTTGGCTCGGGAGGCCGGGGAGCTGTTTTTT.

This clone was detected once. The chain links TRBV18 to TRBJ1-1, with a tentative D call TRBD1 (6 bases). Per the germline V gene, CDR1 is KGHSH and CDR2 is LQKENI. The length of the CDR3 is 14 residues. The germline V and J ends were trimmed by 2 bases and 7 bases, with 14 bases remaining between them. CDR3 DNA: TGTGCCAGCTCACCATCCGGGGGGCAGAGTGAAGCTTTCTTT. This sequence encodes CASSPSGGQSEAFF.

The rearrangement uses TRBV3-1 (or the pseudogene TRBV3-2) and TRBJ1-4; 8 bases map to TRBD1. Germline V gene lookup returns CDR1 LGHDT and CDR2 YNNKEL (reference sequence). There are 16 residues in the CDR3. The V segment lost 6 bases and the J segment 4 bases; nucleotides outside the gene matches: 10. CDR3 nucleotide sequence: TGTGCCAGCAGTTACCGGACAGGGAACTTTAATGAAAAACTGTTTTTT. Protein: CASSYRTGNFNEKLFF.

The chain uses TRBV7-2 and TRBJ1-2; D may be TRBD1 (6 bases). The germline V and J ends were trimmed by 3 bases and 5 bases, with 13 bases remaining between them. Germline V lookup: CDR1 SGHTA, CDR2 FQGNSA. The CDR3 is 14 amino acids. DNA of the CDR3: TGTGCCAGCAGCTTGGACAGAGAAACTTATGGCTACACCTTC. It is translated as CASSLDRETYGYTF.

The chain carries TRBV5-1 and TRBJ2-7; 9 nucleotides agree with TRBD1. Germline V gene lookup returns CDR1 SGHRS and CDR2 YFSETQ. This CDR3 is built from 15 residues. The J segment lost 5 bases and the V segment lost 0 bases, leaving 6 bases of the junction unmatched. In DNA, the CDR3 is TGCGCCAGCAGCTTGGAGGCGACAGGGGGTGACGAGCAGTACTTC. Amino acids: CASSLEATGGDEQYF.

This chain connects TRBV4-1 to TRBJ2-1; a weak D match, TRBD2 (5 bases). V was trimmed by 1 base and J by 0 bases, leaving 13 bases between them. The CDR3 is 17 residues long. CDR1 is MGHRA, CDR2 YSYEKL, per germline. The CDR3 loop is CASSQAGLASSYNEQFF. DNA for the CDR3: TGCGCCAGCAGCCAAGCCGGACTCGCGAGCTCCTACAATGAGCAGTTCTTC.

The V call is TRBV7-9, the J call TRBJ1-1; TRBD1 might be the D (6 bases). Trimming left V 2 bases short and J 8 bases short, with 9 bases between. The CDR3 totals 12 residues. Germline CDR1 and CDR2: SEHNR and FQNEAQ (reference sequence). The CDR3 DNA is TGTGCCAGCAGCTTAACAGGGACCGAAGCTTTCTTT. It codes for CASSLTGTEAFF.